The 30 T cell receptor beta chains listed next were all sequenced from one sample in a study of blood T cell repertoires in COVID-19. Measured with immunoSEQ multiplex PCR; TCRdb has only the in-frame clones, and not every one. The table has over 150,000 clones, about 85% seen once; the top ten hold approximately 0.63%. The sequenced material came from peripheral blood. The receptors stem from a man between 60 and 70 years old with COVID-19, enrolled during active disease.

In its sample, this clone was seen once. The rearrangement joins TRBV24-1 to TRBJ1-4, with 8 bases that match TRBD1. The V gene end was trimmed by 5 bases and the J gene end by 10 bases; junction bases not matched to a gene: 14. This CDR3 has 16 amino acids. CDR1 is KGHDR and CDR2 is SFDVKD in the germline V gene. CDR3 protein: CATSGTSGTGSGKLFF. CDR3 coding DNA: TGTGCCACCAGTGGTACCTCCGGGACAGGCTCAGGAAAACTGTTTTTT.

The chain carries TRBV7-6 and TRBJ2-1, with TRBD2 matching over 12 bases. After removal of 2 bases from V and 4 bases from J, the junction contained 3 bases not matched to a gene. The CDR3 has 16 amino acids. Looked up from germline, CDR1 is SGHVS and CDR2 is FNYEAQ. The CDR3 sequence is CASSLRTSGIYNEQFF. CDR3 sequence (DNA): TGTGCCAGCAGCTTAAGGACTAGCGGGATATACAATGAGCAGTTCTTC.

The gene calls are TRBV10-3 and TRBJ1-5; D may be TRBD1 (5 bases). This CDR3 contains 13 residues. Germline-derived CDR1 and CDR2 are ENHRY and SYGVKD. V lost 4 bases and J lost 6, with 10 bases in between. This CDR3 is CAISAREAQPQHF. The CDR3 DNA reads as TGTGCCATCAGTGCCAGGGAGGCTCAGCCCCAGCATTTT.

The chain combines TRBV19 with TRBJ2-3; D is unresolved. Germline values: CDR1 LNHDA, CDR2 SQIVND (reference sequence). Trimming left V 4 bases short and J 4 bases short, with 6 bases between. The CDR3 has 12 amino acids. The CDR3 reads CASSTSSDTQYF. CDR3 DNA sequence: TGTGCCAGTAGTACCTCCTCAGATACGCAGTATTTT.

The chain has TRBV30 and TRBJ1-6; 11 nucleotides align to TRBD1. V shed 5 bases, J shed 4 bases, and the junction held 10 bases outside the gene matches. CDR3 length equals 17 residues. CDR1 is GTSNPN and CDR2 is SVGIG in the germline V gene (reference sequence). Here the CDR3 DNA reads TGTGCCTGGGGGGCTGGGACAGGGGGAATGTATAATTCACCCCTCCACTTT. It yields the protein CAWGAGTGGMYNSPLHF.

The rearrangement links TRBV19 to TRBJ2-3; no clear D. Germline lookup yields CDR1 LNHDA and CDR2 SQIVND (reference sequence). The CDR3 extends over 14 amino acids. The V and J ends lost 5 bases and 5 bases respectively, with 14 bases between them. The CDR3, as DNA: TGTGCCAGTAGTCCTATTTCCGGTAGAGATACGCAGTATTTT. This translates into CASSPISGRDTQYF.

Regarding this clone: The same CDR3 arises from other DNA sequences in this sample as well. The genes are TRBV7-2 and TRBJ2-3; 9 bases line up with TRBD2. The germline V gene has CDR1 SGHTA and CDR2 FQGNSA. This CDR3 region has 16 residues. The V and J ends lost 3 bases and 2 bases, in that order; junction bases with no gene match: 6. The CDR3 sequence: CASSFGSGSVTDTQYF. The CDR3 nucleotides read TGTGCCAGCAGCTTTGGTAGCGGGAGTGTCACAGATACGCAGTATTTT.

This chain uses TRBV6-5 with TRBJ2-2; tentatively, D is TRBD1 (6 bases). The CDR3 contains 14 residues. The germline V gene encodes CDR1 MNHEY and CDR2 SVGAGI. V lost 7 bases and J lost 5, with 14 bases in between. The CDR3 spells CASISQGQTGELFF. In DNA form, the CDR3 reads TGTGCCAGCATCAGTCAGGGGCAGACCGGGGAGCTGTTTTTT.

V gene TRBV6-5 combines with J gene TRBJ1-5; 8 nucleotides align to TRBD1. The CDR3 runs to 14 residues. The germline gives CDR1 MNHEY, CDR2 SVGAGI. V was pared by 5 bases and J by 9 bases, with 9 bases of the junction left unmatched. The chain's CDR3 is CASSTQTGEWPQHF. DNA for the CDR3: TGTGCCAGCAGTACTCAGACAGGGGAATGGCCCCAGCATTTT.

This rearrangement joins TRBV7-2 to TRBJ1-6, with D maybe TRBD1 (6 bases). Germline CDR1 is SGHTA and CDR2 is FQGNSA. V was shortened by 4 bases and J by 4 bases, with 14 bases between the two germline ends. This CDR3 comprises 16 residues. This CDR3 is CASSSYRVSYNSPLHF. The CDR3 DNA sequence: TGTGCCAGCAGCTCTTACAGGGTTTCTTATAATTCACCCCTCCACTTT.

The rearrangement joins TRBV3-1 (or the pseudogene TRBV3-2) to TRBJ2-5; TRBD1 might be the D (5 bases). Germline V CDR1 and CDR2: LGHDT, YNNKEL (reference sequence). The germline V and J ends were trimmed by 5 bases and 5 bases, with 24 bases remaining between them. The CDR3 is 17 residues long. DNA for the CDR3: TGTGCCAGCAGCAAAAAAACAGGACGCGATTTGTGGGAGACCCAGTACTTC. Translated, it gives CASSKKTGRDLWETQYF.

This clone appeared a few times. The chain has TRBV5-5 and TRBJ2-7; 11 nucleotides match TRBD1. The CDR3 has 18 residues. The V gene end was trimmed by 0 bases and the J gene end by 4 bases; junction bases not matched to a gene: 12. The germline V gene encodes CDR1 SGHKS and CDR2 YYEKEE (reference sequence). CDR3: CASSLGVGTGTGGYEQYF. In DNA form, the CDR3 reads TGTGCCAGCAGCTTGGGTGTTGGAACCGGGACAGGGGGTTACGAGCAGTACTTC.

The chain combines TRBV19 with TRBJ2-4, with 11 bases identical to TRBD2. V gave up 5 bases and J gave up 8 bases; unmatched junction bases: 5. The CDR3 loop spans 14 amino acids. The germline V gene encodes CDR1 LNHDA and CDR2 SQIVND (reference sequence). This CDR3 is CASSDGLAGYIQYF. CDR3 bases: TGTGCCAGTAGTGATGGACTAGCGGGTTACATTCAGTACTTC.

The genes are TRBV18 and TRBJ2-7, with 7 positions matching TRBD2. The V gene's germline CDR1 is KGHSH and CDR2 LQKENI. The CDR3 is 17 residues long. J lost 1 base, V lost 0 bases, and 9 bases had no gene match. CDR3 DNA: TGTGCCAGCTCACCACCCCTAGCGGAGAGGGGTTCCTACGAGCAGTACTTC. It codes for CASSPPLAERGSYEQYF.

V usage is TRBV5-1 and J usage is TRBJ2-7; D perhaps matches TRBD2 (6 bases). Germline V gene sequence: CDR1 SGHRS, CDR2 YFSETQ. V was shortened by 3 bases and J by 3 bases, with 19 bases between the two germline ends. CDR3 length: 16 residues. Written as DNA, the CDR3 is TGCGCCAGCAGCTCCACACTGGGGAGCGGGTTCTACGAGCAGTACTTC. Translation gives CASSSTLGSGFYEQYF.

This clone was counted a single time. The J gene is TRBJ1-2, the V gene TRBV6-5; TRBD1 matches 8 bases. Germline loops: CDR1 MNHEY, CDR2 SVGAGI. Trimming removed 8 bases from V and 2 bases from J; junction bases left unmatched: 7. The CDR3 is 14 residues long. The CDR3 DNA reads TGTGCCAGCGGTATCAGGGGGCGAAACTATGGCTACACCTTC. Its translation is CASGIRGRNYGYTF.

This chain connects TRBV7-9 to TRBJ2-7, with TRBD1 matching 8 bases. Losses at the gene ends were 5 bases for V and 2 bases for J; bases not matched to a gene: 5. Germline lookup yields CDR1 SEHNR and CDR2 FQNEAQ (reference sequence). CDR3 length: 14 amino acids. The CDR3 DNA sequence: TGTGCCAGCAGCCCGGACAGGGCGCCCTACGAGCAGTACTTC. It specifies CASSPDRAPYEQYF.

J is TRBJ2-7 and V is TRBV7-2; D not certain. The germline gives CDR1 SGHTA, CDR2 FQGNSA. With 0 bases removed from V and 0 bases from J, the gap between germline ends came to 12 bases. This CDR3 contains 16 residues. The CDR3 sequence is CASSLAFSGLSYEQYF. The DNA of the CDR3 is TGTGCCAGCAGCTTAGCTTTTTCGGGTCTCTCCTACGAGCAGTACTTC.

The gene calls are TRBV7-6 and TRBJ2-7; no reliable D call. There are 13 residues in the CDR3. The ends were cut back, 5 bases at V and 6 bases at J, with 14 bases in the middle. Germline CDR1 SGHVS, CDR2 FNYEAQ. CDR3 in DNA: TGTGCCAGCAGCCCCCGGGTAGGCTCCGAGCAGTACTTC. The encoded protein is CASSPRVGSEQYF.

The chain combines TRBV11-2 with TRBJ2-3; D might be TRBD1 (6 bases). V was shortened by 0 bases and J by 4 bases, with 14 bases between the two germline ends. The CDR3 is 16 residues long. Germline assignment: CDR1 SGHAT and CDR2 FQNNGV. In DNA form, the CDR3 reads TGTGCCAGCAGCTTAGAAAGGGGGAGTATGGCAGATACGCAGTATTTT. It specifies CASSLERGSMADTQYF.

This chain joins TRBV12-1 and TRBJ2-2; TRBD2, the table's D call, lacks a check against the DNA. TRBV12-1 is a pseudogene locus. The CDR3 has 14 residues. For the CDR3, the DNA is TGTGCCAGCAGCTTGGCGGGTAACACCGGGGAGCTGTTTTTT. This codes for CASSLAGNTGELFF.

This CDR3 reads CASSVAAGYTEAFF. The CDR3 region has the DNA TGTGCCAGCAGCGTAGCAGCGGGTTACACTGAAGCTTTCTTT. The chain is built from TRBV9 and TRBJ1-1, with D unresolved. This CDR3 has 14 residues. Germline V gene data show CDR1 as SGDLS and CDR2 as YYNGEE. Between the trimmed V and J ends, which lost 0 bases and 3 bases, there was a span of 9 bases.

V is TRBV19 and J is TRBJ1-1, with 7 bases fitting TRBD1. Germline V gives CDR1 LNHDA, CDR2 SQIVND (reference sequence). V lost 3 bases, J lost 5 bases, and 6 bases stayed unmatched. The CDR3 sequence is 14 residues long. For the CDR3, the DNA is TGTGCCAGTAGTATGAACAGGGGATGGACTGAAGCTTTCTTT. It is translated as CASSMNRGWTEAFF.

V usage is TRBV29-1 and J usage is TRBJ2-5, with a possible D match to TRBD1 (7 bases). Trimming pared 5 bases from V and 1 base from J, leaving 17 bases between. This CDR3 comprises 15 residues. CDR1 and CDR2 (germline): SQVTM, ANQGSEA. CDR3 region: CSVPVQGGFQETQYF. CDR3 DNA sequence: TGCAGCGTTCCCGTCCAGGGGGGATTCCAAGAGACCCAGTACTTC.

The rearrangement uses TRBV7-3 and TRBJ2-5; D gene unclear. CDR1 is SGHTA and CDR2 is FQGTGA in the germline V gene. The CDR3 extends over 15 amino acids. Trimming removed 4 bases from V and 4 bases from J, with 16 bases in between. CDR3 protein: CASSSAALSRETQYF. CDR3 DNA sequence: TGTGCCAGCAGCTCCGCGGCACTCAGCCGAGAGACCCAGTACTTC.

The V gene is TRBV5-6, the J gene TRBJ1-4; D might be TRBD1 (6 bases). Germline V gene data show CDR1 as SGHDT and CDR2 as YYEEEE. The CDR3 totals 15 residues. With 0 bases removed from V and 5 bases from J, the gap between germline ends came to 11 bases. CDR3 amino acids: CASSLGTGMNEKLFF. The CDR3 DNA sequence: TGTGCCAGCAGCTTGGGAACAGGGATGAATGAAAAACTGTTTTTT.

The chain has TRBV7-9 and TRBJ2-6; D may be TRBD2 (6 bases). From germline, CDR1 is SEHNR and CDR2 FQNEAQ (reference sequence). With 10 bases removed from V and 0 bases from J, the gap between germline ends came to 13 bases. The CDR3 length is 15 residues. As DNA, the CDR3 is TGTGCCACTTCGGGACTCAACTCTGGGGCCAACGTCCTGACTTTC. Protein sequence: CATSGLNSGANVLTF.

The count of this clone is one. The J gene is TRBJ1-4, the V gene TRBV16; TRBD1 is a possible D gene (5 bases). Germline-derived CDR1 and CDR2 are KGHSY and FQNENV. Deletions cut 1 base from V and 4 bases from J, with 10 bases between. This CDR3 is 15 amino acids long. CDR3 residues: CASSQLGRSNEKLFF. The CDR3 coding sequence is TGTGCCAGCAGCCAATTGGGGCGGAGTAATGAAAAACTGTTTTTT.

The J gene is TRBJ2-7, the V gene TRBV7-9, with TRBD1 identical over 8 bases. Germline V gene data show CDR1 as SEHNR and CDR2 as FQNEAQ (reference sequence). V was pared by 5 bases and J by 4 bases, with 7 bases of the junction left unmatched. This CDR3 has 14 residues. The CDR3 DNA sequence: TGTGCCAGCAGCAGAAGACAGGGGCGGTACGAGCAGTACTTC. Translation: CASSRRQGRYEQYF. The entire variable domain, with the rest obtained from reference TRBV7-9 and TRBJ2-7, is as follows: DTGVSQNPRHKITKRGQNVTFRCDPISEHNRLYWYRQTLGQGPEFLTYFQNEAQLEKSRLLSDRFSAERPKGSFSTLEIQRTEQGDSAMYLCASSRRQGRYEQYFGPGTRLTVT.

CDR3 DNA sequence: TGTGCCAGCAGCTTAGCGAGCACTGAAGCTTTCTTT. Translated, it gives CASSLASTEAFF. V gene TRBV7-9 combines with J gene TRBJ1-1; no firm D call. V lost 0 bases to trimming and J lost 4 bases, with 3 bases between them. This CDR3 comprises 12 residues. Germline V CDR1 and CDR2: SEHNR, FQNEAQ (reference sequence).